A single sample is the source of the 27 T cell receptor beta chains below, sequenced in a study of T cells in Graves' hyperthyroidism and ophthalmopathy. Using RNA transcripts as the source, TCR beta CDR3 regions were amplified. First-round RT-PCR targeting the TCR CDR3 was performed with the HTBI primer set. TCRdb reanalysed the multiplex PCR reads using MiXCR and keeps one entry per CDR3 protein. This table has over 300,000 distinct CDR3 sequences, approximately 15% appearing once. Sequences were obtained from blood. The source is a woman aged 55 to 70 with Graves' hyperthyroidism.

In this sample, this clonotype turned up a few times. The chain recombines TRBV29-1 with TRBJ1-2; TRBD1 aligns across 11 bases. The V gene's germline CDR1 is SQVTM and CDR2 ANQGSEA. V shed 6 bases, J shed 8 bases, and the junction held 8 bases outside the gene matches. CDR3 length equals 13 residues. CDR3 amino acids: CSVGDRGGGGYTF. The CDR3 nucleotides read TGCAGCGTAGGGGACAGGGGGGGTGGAGGCTACACCTTC.

The chain combines TRBV4-1 with TRBJ1-6; TRBD1 matches at 7 bases. The CDR3 contains 17 residues. The V segment lost 1 base and the J segment 0 bases; nucleotides outside the gene matches: 3. CDR1 is MGHRA and CDR2 is YSYEKL in the germline V gene. CDR3 in amino acids: CASSQVNRGSYNSPLHF. CDR3 coding DNA: TGCGCCAGCAGCCAAGTAAACAGGGGCTCCTATAATTCACCCCTCCACTTT.

This clonotype came up many times. The genes are TRBV20-1 and TRBJ2-3, with D maybe TRBD1 (7 bases). CDR3 length: 14 residues. Trimming removed 5 bases from V and 2 bases from J, with 14 bases in between. Germline CDR1 reads DFQATT; CDR2 reads SNEGSKA (reference sequence). The CDR3 region has the DNA TGCAGTGCTGGGGGGACAGAGCCCACAGATACGCAGTATTTT. This sequence encodes CSAGGTEPTDTQYF.

Many counts were recorded for this clonotype. This chain links TRBV6-2 or TRBV6-3 with TRBJ1-5; D is unclear. CDR1 and CDR2 from the germline V gene are MNHEY and SVGEGT. Trimming cost V 5 bases and J 2 bases, with 13 bases left between them. The CDR3 has 15 residues. The CDR3, as DNA: TGTGCCAGCAGTCCGTCACGGAGGGGCAATCAGCCCCAGCATTTT. This sequence encodes CASSPSRRGNQPQHF.

The chain links TRBV5-1 to TRBJ2-7; D uncertain. From germline, CDR1 is SGHRS and CDR2 YFSETQ. V was trimmed by 0 bases and J by 7 bases, leaving 14 bases between them. There are 14 residues in the CDR3. CDR3 DNA: TGCGCCAGCAGCTTGGGGCCCCGGAGCAGTGAGCAGTACTTC. This translates into CASSLGPRSSEQYF.

The sample holds many counts of this clonotype. The chain employs TRBV7-9 and TRBJ2-7; 10 nucleotides line up with TRBD1. The germline CDR1 and CDR2 sequences are SEHNR and FQNEAQ (reference sequence). Trimming at V came to 8 bases and at J to 6 bases, leaving 16 bases not matched to a gene. The length of the CDR3 is 16 residues. The CDR3 reads CASLYLGDRGEVEQYF. The CDR3 DNA reads TGTGCCAGCCTCTATTTGGGGGACAGGGGAGAGGTCGAGCAGTACTTC.

The chain uses TRBV12-3 or TRBV12-4 and TRBJ1-1, with D uncertain. Deletions cut 2 bases from V and 3 bases from J, with 10 bases between. The CDR3 extends over 14 amino acids. The CDR3 is CASSLRAQDTEAFF. CDR3 nucleotides: TGTGCCAGCAGTTTAAGGGCCCAGGACACTGAAGCTTTCTTT.

This clonotype was found a few times. No conserved phenylalanine or tryptophan is present at the end of the CDR3, so a read error is the likely explanation. The chain uses TRBV7-7 and TRBJ1-1; D remains ambiguous. Looked up from germline, CDR1 is SSHAT and CDR2 is FNYEAQ (reference sequence). The CDR3 consists of 11 residues. The chain's CDR3 is CATPRGTEAFL. Here the CDR3 DNA reads TGTGCTACTCCTCGCGGCACTGAAGCTTTCCTT.

This clonotype occurred many times. CDR3 bases: TGTGCCAGCAGTTACTCGAATCCGACAGCGGGAGGGTCCTACGAGCAGTACTTC. Translated: CASSYSNPTAGGSYEQYF. V usage is TRBV6-5 and J usage is TRBJ2-7; TRBD2 agrees at 10 bases. The CDR3 consists of 18 residues. Trimming took 0 bases from V and 1 from J; bases not matched to a gene: 9. The germline CDR1 and CDR2 sequences are MNHEY and SVGAGI.

The chain recombines TRBV11-2 with TRBJ2-5; D tentatively reads TRBD1 or TRBD2 (5 bases each). Germline V gives CDR1 SGHAT, CDR2 FQNNGV. V lost 5 bases to trimming and J lost 2 bases, with 12 bases between them. The length of the CDR3 is 14 residues. This CDR3 reads CASSHDWGQETQYF. CDR3 coding DNA: TGTGCCAGCAGCCACGACTGGGGGCAAGAGACCCAGTACTTC.

The table lists this clonotype with many counts. This chain connects TRBV11-2 to TRBJ2-1; D not certain. The germline V gene has CDR1 SGHAT and CDR2 FQNNGV. V lost 0 bases and J lost 4, with 10 bases in between. The CDR3 runs 15 residues. The CDR3 protein is CASSLDQDSYNEQFF. CDR3 bases: TGTGCCAGCAGCTTAGATCAAGACTCTTACAATGAGCAGTTCTTC.

This clonotype was counted at least ten times. This chain joins TRBV12-3 or TRBV12-4 and TRBJ2-1; 9 positions match TRBD2. V was clipped by 3 bases and J by 9 bases; unmatched bases: 9. The CDR3 loop spans 15 amino acids. CDR3 coding DNA: TGTGCCAGCAGTTTCCCTCCGGGACTAGCAACTGAGCAGTTCTTC. Amino acids: CASSFPPGLATEQFF.

This clonotype came up many times. The chain employs TRBV13 and TRBJ2-7; 9 bases match TRBD1. The germline gives CDR1 PRHDT, CDR2 FYEKMQ (reference sequence). The CDR3 has 15 amino acids. V trimming: 6 bases; J trimming: 7 bases; junction bases outside the gene matches: 13. The CDR3 sequence: CASRFWTGDNLEQYF. The CDR3 coding sequence is TGTGCCAGCAGATTCTGGACAGGGGACAACTTAGAGCAGTACTTC.

The chain has TRBV19 and TRBJ2-7, with 11 nucleotides matching TRBD2. The CDR3 covers 16 residues. The ends lost 4 bases at V and 4 bases at J; junction bases unmatched: 9. The germline V gene has CDR1 LNHDA and CDR2 SQIVND (reference sequence). CDR3 bases: TGTGCCAGTAGTAGTCTGGGACTAGCGGAGCTATACGAGCAGTACTTC. Protein product: CASSSLGLAELYEQYF.

This clonotype was seen at least ten times. V gene TRBV24-1 combines with J gene TRBJ1-5; D remains unclear. Germline assignment: CDR1 KGHDR and CDR2 SFDVKD. CDR3 size: 13 residues. V lost 3 bases, J lost 4 bases, and 6 bases lay in between. This CDR3 is CATSDAINQPQHF. CDR3 bases: TGTGCCACCAGTGATGCCATTAATCAGCCCCAGCATTTT.

This clonotype was seen repeatedly, ten times or more. The rearrangement joins TRBV2 to TRBJ1-1; 7 bases match TRBD1. The CDR3 has 14 residues. The germline V gene encodes CDR1 SNHLY and CDR2 FYNNEI. With 1 base clipped from V and 1 base from J, the junction kept 0 bases outside the gene matches. CDR3 region: CASSEDRGNTEAFF. The CDR3 nucleotides read TGTGCCAGCAGTGAAGACAGGGGGAACACTGAAGCTTTCTTT.

This clonotype turned up a few times. The chain couples TRBV5-4 to TRBJ2-3, with a possible D match to TRBD2 (6 bases). Looked up from germline, CDR1 is SGHNT and CDR2 is YYREEE (reference sequence). V was trimmed by 4 bases and J by 3 bases, leaving 24 bases between them. This CDR3 has 18 residues. CDR3 coding DNA: TGTGCCAGCAGCCCTGAGACTAGTAGACCCCCTAGGACAGATACGCAGTATTTT. Amino acids: CASSPETSRPPRTDTQYF.

This clonotype was detected only a few times. J is TRBJ2-7 and V is TRBV6-2 or TRBV6-3, with D possibly being TRBD1 (5 bases). V dropped 8 bases and J dropped 0 bases, with 8 bases sitting between them. The length of the CDR3 is 12 residues. Germline CDR1 and CDR2: MNHEY and SVGEGT. The CDR3 sequence is CASWGNSYEQYF. CDR3 nucleotide sequence: TGTGCCAGCTGGGGCAACTCCTACGAGCAGTACTTC.

There are many counts of this clonotype. The chain joins TRBV19 to TRBJ2-5; 14 positions match TRBD2. This CDR3 region has 17 residues. From germline, CDR1 is LNHDA and CDR2 SQIVND (reference sequence). Unmatched junction bases numbered 4, after V lost 3 bases and J lost 1 base. The CDR3: CASSMGTSGRSQETQYF. CDR3 coding DNA: TGTGCCAGTAGTATGGGGACTAGCGGGAGAAGCCAAGAGACCCAGTACTTC.

This clonotype was recorded at least ten times. This chain's CDR3 is CASSSQTSGINEQFF. Here the CDR3 DNA reads TGTGCCAGCAGCTCACAGACTAGCGGGATCAATGAGCAGTTCTTC. The chain combines TRBV2 with TRBJ2-1, with 11 bases that match TRBD2. Trimming took 6 bases from V and 6 from J; bases not matched to a gene: 7. The CDR3 is 15 amino acids. Germline V gene sequence: CDR1 SNHLY, CDR2 FYNNEI.

At least ten counts were recorded for this clonotype. The chain is built from TRBV12-3 or TRBV12-4 and TRBJ2-7; 7 nucleotides match TRBD2. The CDR3 has 15 amino acids. V gave up 0 bases and J gave up 2 bases; unmatched junction bases: 4. The DNA of the CDR3 is TGTGCCAGCAGTTTAGCGGCGGGAGAAACCTACGAGCAGTACTTC. Translating gives CASSLAAGETYEQYF.

This clonotype was counted between two and nine times. The chain recombines TRBV29-1 with TRBJ1-5; possible D gene TRBD1, 6 bases. Germline loops: CDR1 SQVTM, CDR2 ANQGSEA. The CDR3 is 13 amino acids. Trimming removed 6 bases at V and 2 bases at J, with 11 bases between. CDR3 DNA sequence: TGCAGCGTAATACAGGGAGGCAATCAGCCCCAGCATTTT. This encodes CSVIQGGNQPQHF.

The chain recombines TRBV12-5 with TRBJ2-2, with D unresolved. CDR3 length equals 18 residues. Trimming took off 4 bases at V and 2 bases at J, with 20 bases between the two ends. From germline, CDR1 is LGHNT and CDR2 FRNRAP. CDR3 nucleotides: TGTGCTAGTGGTTCTTCCCCGACTCCCAATCATAACACCGGGGAGCTGTTTTTT. This sequence encodes CASGSSPTPNHNTGELFF.

This clonotype was seen more than once but under ten times. CDR3 region: CTLGGDPYYGYTF. The CDR3 bases are TGCACTCTAGGAGGGGACCCTTACTATGGCTACACCTTC. The chain carries TRBV20-1 and TRBJ1-2, with a tentative D call TRBD1 (5 bases). The germline V gene encodes CDR1 DFQATT and CDR2 SNEGSKA (reference sequence). This CDR3 has 13 residues.

This clonotype was seen repeatedly, ten times or more. This sequence joins TRBV28 and TRBJ2-2, with a weak D call TRBD1 (6 bases). Between the trimmed V and J ends, which lost 1 base and 7 bases, there was a span of 10 bases. The CDR3 is 14 amino acids. Germline CDR1 and CDR2: MDHEN and SYDVKM. CDR3 sequence: CASSLYGGLGELFF. Here the CDR3 DNA reads TGTGCCAGCAGTTTATATGGGGGCCTCGGGGAGCTGTTTTTT.

In this sample, this clonotype turned up a few times. This sequence joins TRBV4-1 and TRBJ1-1, with 7 bases matching TRBD1. This CDR3 is built from 13 residues. The ends lost 3 bases at V and 11 bases at J; junction bases unmatched: 9. Per germline, CDR1 MGHRA and CDR2 YSYEKL. The CDR3 sequence is CASSHSPGGTAFF. The CDR3 bases are TGCGCCAGCAGCCACAGTCCAGGGGGGACGGCTTTCTTT.

This clonotype was recorded at least ten times. The rearrangement joins TRBV12-3 or TRBV12-4 to TRBJ2-1, with D possibly matching TRBD2 (5 bases). The germline V and J ends were trimmed by 3 bases and 6 bases, with 15 bases remaining between them. This CDR3 has 15 amino acids. The CDR3 here is CASSLGWPEGNEQFF. CDR3 DNA sequence: TGTGCCAGCAGTTTGGGGTGGCCCGAGGGCAATGAGCAGTTCTTC.